This record concerns one TCR beta chain sequence. Looked up from germline, CDR1 is DFQATT and CDR2 is SNEGSKA (reference sequence). This CDR3 region has 11 residues. V was clipped by 8 bases and J by 1 base, with 7 bases between them. Recent vaccinations or acute infections were absent in the healthy HIV-negative adult donors. These data originate in a study of shared clonotypes between healthy human individuals. Study-level information: The plates for each donor numbered three CD4 naive, three CD4 memory, two CD8 naive and one CD8 memory.

Sorted-subset replicate PCRs used about 0.2 ug of genomic DNA. This amount corresponded to approximately 30,000 T cell genomes. Generated by immunoSEQ multiplex PCR, the TCRdb table keeps only in-frame clones and is missing some. The repertoire holds 1,400,000 or so clones, with approximately 98.5% as singletons. The rearrangement joins TRBV20-1 to TRBJ2-3; the D is unclear. The TCR originated in a man aged 25 to 40 in good health. The specimen sequenced was naive CD4+ T cells sorted from blood. Subset reported: CD45RA+ positively selected. The CDR3 bases are TGCAGTACCCATGGCACAGATACGCAGTATTTT. Amino acid sequence: CSTHGTDTQYF.